The 22 T cell receptor beta chains listed next were all sequenced from one sample in a study of blood T cell repertoires in COVID-19. Repertoires were generated with immunoSEQ multiplex PCR, while TCRdb's copy carries only in-frame clones and drops some. The sample includes about 15,000 clones, around 73% of them seen just once. The specimen was peripheral blood. These receptors were collected from a man between 65 and 85 years old with acute or convalescent COVID-19.

V usage is TRBV9 and J usage is TRBJ1-2; D is uncertain. V was trimmed by 3 bases and J by 4 bases, leaving 10 bases between them. Germline-derived CDR1 and CDR2 are SGDLS and YYNGEE. The CDR3 is 13 amino acids. The CDR3: CASSGAPGYGYTF. CDR3 bases: TGTGCCAGCAGCGGAGCCCCCGGCTATGGCTACACCTTC.

This clone was observed a single time. Other DNA sequences in this sample translate to the same CDR3. V usage is TRBV28 and J usage is TRBJ2-7; the match to TRBD2 covers 7 bases. This CDR3 has 13 residues. Trimming took 8 bases from V and 5 from J; bases not matched to a gene: 9. CDR1 MDHEN and CDR2 SYDVKM come from the germline V gene. The CDR3 loop reads CASYFAGDHEQYF. Here the CDR3 DNA reads TGTGCCAGCTATTTTGCGGGGGACCACGAGCAGTACTTC.

The rearrangement uses TRBV19 and TRBJ1-5, with D possibly TRBD1 on 6 matching bases. Trimming pared 6 bases from V and 4 bases from J, leaving 16 bases between. Germline lookup yields CDR1 LNHDA and CDR2 SQIVND (reference sequence). The CDR3 sequence is 15 residues long. CDR3 protein: CASRRRGGMNQPQHF. DNA for the CDR3: TGTGCCAGTAGACGAAGGGGGGGTATGAATCAGCCCCAGCATTTT.

The chain combines TRBV2 with TRBJ2-7, with 7 positions matching TRBD2. The CDR3 sequence is 16 residues long. The V and J ends lost 5 bases and 0 bases, in that order; junction bases with no gene match: 10. Per the germline V gene, CDR1 is SNHLY and CDR2 is FYNNEI. The CDR3 sequence is CASSHERGVSSYEQYF. The CDR3 DNA reads as TGTGCCAGCAGTCACGAGCGGGGAGTAAGCTCCTACGAGCAGTACTTC.

This clone was counted once. The chain couples TRBV19 to TRBJ2-3; D is ambiguous. V was shortened by 8 bases and J by 2 bases, with 5 bases between the two germline ends. CDR3 length equals 11 residues. Germline CDR1 LNHDA, CDR2 SQIVND (reference sequence). CDR3 region: CASSITDTQYF. The CDR3 DNA reads TGTGCCAGTTCTATCACAGATACGCAGTATTTT.

This clone is medium-sized in the sample. The chain carries TRBV3-1 (or the pseudogene TRBV3-2) and TRBJ2-6; TRBD1 agrees at 10 bases. The CDR3 spans 17 residues. V was clipped by 4 bases and J by 4 bases; unmatched bases: 7. Germline V gene sequence: CDR1 LGHDT, CDR2 YNNKEL (reference sequence). The CDR3 DNA follows: TGTGCCAGCAGCCCAACCGGGACAGGGGACGGGGCCAACGTCCTGACTTTC. It is translated as CASSPTGTGDGANVLTF.

This clone was seen a handful of times. This chain joins TRBV30 and TRBJ1-6, with unresolved D. CDR3 length: 14 amino acids. Trimming removed 1 base from V and 10 bases from J, with 14 bases in between. Germline CDR1 GTSNPN, CDR2 SVGIG (reference sequence). Written as DNA, the CDR3 is TGTGCCTGGAGTGCCGAAGTCGTCGGGTCACCCCTCCACTTT. Protein: CAWSAEVVGSPLHF.

Written as DNA, the CDR3 is TGTGCCTGGAGTGTTCTACAGCGGGACAGGGTCCACTTT. This translates into CAWSVLQRDRVHF. The gene calls are TRBV30 and TRBJ1-6; the match to TRBD1 covers 9 bases. Germline values: CDR1 GTSNPN, CDR2 SVGIG (reference sequence). Germline trimming cut 0 bases from V and 17 bases from J; bases unmatched to any gene: 8. The CDR3 runs 13 residues.

The chain carries TRBV29-1 and TRBJ1-1, with unresolved D. CDR1 is SQVTM and CDR2 is ANQGSEA in the germline V gene. Trimming removed 4 bases from V and 2 bases from J, with 11 bases in between. This CDR3 is 13 amino acids long. For the CDR3, the DNA is TGCAGCGTTGGGTTCGGTCTTAACACTGAAGCTTTCTTT. This sequence encodes CSVGFGLNTEAFF.

This clone was recorded a few times. This chain links TRBV29-1 with TRBJ2-7; 7 bases are a match to TRBD1. J gave up 5 bases and V 7 bases, and 8 bases lay outside the gene matches. Germline-derived CDR1 and CDR2 are SQVTM and ANQGSEA. The CDR3 extends over 12 amino acids. The CDR3 DNA sequence: TGCAGCGCTACCGGGACAGCGCACGAGCAGTACTTC. This encodes CSATGTAHEQYF.

The V and J genes are TRBV11-3 and TRBJ2-1; D not certain. The CDR3 has 12 residues. The germline V gene has CDR1 SGHNT and CDR2 YENEEA. With 3 bases removed from V and 6 bases from J, the gap between germline ends came to 6 bases. CDR3 in amino acids: CASSFQSNEQFF. The CDR3 nucleotides are TGTGCCAGCAGCTTCCAATCCAATGAGCAGTTCTTC.

This clone was counted between two and nine times. The chain joins TRBV19 to TRBJ2-2; 7 bases are a match to TRBD1. The V and J ends lost 6 bases and 0 bases, in that order; junction bases with no gene match: 4. CDR1 and CDR2 (germline): LNHDA, SQIVND (reference sequence). The CDR3 covers 15 residues. The CDR3 loop reads CASSSTGPNTGELFF. The DNA of the CDR3 is TGTGCCAGTAGCTCGACAGGGCCGAACACCGGGGAGCTGTTTTTT. Full variable domain (missing parts from reference TRBV19 and TRBJ2-2): DGGITQSPKYLFRKEGQNVTLSCEQNLNHDAMYWYRQDPGQGLRLIYYSQIVNDFQKGDIAEGYSVSREKKESFPLTVTSAQKNPTAFYLCASSSTGPNTGELFFGEGSRLTVL.

This clone was seen only a few times. The chain uses TRBV4-3 and TRBJ2-7; 7 nucleotides agree with TRBD1. With 1 base clipped from V and 9 bases from J, the junction kept 9 bases outside the gene matches. The CDR3 loop spans 14 amino acids. Per germline, CDR1 LGHNA and CDR2 YSLEER. The CDR3 nucleotides are TGCGCCAGCAGCCAAGGTTACCCACAGGGGCGGCAGTACTTC. Residues: CASSQGYPQGRQYF.

V is TRBV10-3 and J is TRBJ1-1; weak D call: TRBD1 (5 bases). This CDR3 contains 14 residues. V lost 3 bases to trimming and J lost 5 bases, with 13 bases between them. Germline V gene lookup returns CDR1 ENHRY and CDR2 SYGVKD. DNA for the CDR3: TGTGCCATCAGTGATCCAGGGAAAGTGACTGAAGCTTTCTTT. It translates to CAISDPGKVTEAFF.

This clone rates as large. The chain recombines TRBV28 with TRBJ1-2; D is unclear. Trimming took 2 bases from V and 3 from J, leaving 7 bases between them. CDR3 size: 13 residues. The germline V gene encodes CDR1 MDHEN and CDR2 SYDVKM. The chain's CDR3 is CASSLRQDYGYTF. In nucleotides, the CDR3 is TGTGCCAGCAGTTTAAGGCAGGACTATGGCTACACCTTC.

The V and J genes are TRBV6-5 and TRBJ2-1, with 7 bases identical to TRBD2. J was trimmed by 4 bases and V by 0 bases; bases with no gene match: 6. The CDR3 runs 16 residues. The germline gives CDR1 MNHEY, CDR2 SVGAGI. This CDR3 reads CASSYSKASGYNEQFF. CDR3 nucleotide sequence: TGTGCCAGCAGTTACTCGAAGGCTAGCGGTTACAATGAGCAGTTCTTC.

The chain combines TRBV7-8 with TRBJ2-2; 14 nucleotides line up with TRBD2. This CDR3 has 17 residues. Unmatched junction bases numbered 10, after V lost 6 bases and J lost 7 bases. The germline V gene encodes CDR1 SGHVS and CDR2 FQNEAQ. CDR3 bases: TGTGCCAGCAGTCCAGCGGGACTAGCGGGAGAGATCGGGGAGCTGTTTTTT. Its protein is CASSPAGLAGEIGELFF.

The chain recombines TRBV30 with TRBJ2-5; the D gene is possibly TRBD1 (6 bases). The germline V gene has CDR1 GTSNPN and CDR2 SVGIG (reference sequence). The CDR3 is 12 residues long. The V gene lost 2 bases and the J gene lost 4 bases, with 8 bases spanning the gap. The CDR3 region has the DNA TGTGCCTGGAGTAAACAGGGAGAGACCCAGTACTTC. It codes for CAWSKQGETQYF. The variable domain in full, completed from reference TRBV30 and TRBJ2-5, reads SQTIHQWPATLVQPVGSPLSLECTVEGTSNPNLYWYRQAAGRGLQLLFYSVGIGQISSEVPQNLSASRPQDRQFILSSKKLLLSDSGFYLCAWSKQGETQYFGPGTRLLVL.

V is TRBV29-1 and J is TRBJ2-1, with D perhaps matching TRBD2 (7 bases). This CDR3 is 14 amino acids long. Germline V gene data show CDR1 as SQVTM and CDR2 as ANQGSEA. The V gene lost 6 bases and the J gene lost 10 bases, with 22 bases spanning the gap. The CDR3 DNA is TGCAGCGTCCGAGGGGGACAAAGCGGGAAGGAGCAGTTCTTC. It is translated as CSVRGGQSGKEQFF.

The CDR3 loop is CASSPREDTEAFF. In DNA, the CDR3 is TGTGCCAGCTCACCCCGGGAGGACACTGAAGCTTTCTTT. V is TRBV18 and J is TRBJ1-1; D not certain. V was shortened by 3 bases and J by 3 bases, with 8 bases between the two germline ends. This CDR3 is 13 amino acids long. Germline V CDR1 and CDR2: KGHSH, LQKENI.

This rearrangement joins TRBV11-2 to TRBJ1-6; D perhaps matches TRBD1 (6 bases). Germline V lookup: CDR1 SGHAT, CDR2 FQNNGV. The CDR3 sequence is 14 residues long. Trimming pared 0 bases from V and 7 bases from J, leaving 7 bases between. CDR3 in amino acids: CASSLDGGNSPLHF. CDR3 DNA: TGTGCCAGCAGCTTAGATGGGGGCAATTCACCCCTCCACTTT.

V is TRBV9 and J is TRBJ1-1; TRBD1 aligns across 9 bases. CDR1 and CDR2 (germline): SGDLS, YYNGEE. J lost 4 bases, V lost 0 bases, and 7 bases had no gene match. This CDR3 contains 16 residues. The CDR3 is CASSVDTGGYSTEAFF. The CDR3 bases are TGTGCCAGCAGCGTAGATACAGGGGGCTATAGCACTGAAGCTTTCTTT.